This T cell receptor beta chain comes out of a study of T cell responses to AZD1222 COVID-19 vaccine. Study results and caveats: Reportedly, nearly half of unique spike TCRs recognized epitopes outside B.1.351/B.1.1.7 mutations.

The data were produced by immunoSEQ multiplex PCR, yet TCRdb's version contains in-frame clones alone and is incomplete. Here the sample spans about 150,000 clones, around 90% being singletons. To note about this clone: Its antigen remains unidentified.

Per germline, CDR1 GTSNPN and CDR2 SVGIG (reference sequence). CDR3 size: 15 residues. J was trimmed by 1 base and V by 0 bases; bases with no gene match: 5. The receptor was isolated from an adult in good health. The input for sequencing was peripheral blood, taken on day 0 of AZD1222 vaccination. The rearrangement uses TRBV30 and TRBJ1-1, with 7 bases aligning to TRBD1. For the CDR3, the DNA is TGTGCCTGGAGTGTACGGCGACAGGGGAACACTGAAGCTTTCTTT. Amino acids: CAWSVRRQGNTEAFF.